The clone carrying this TCR beta chain was seen just once. The CDR3 extends over 15 amino acids. Germline V gene sequence: CDR1 SEHNR, CDR2 FQNEAQ (reference sequence). V was trimmed by 6 bases and J by 2 bases, leaving 16 bases between them. TCRdb keeps only in-frame clones here, not all; method: immunoSEQ multiplex PCR. The table has some 68,000 clones, 95% to 96% seen once. These data belong to a study of technical replicates of blood from several donors. The TCR comes from a human donor in good health. The J gene is TRBJ2-5, the V gene TRBV7-9; D is unresolved. The sample was T cells isolated from PBMCs. In DNA, the CDR3 is TGTGCCAGCAGTATGGTACCGGGTCAACAAGAGACCCAGTACTTC. It encodes CASSMVPGQQETQYF.